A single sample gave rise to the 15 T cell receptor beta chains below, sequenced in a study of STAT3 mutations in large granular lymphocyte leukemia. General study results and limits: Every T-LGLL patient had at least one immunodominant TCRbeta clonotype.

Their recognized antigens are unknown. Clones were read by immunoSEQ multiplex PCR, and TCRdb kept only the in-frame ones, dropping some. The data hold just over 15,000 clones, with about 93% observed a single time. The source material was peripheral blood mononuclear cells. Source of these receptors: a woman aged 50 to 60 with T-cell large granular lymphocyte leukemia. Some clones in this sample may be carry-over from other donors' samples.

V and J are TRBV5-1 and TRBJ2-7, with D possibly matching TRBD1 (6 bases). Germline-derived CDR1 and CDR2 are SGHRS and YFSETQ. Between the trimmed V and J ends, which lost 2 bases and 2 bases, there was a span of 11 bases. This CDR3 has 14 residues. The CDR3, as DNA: TGCGCCAGCAGCTTTTCAGGGGTTACCTACGAGCAGTACTTC. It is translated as CASSFSGVTYEQYF.

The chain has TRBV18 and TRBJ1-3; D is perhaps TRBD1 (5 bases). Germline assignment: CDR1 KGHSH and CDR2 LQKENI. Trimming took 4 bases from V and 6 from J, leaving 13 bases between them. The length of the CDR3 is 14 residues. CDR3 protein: CASSLVQGENTIYF. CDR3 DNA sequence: TGTGCCAGCTCACTCGTCCAGGGTGAAAACACCATATATTTT.

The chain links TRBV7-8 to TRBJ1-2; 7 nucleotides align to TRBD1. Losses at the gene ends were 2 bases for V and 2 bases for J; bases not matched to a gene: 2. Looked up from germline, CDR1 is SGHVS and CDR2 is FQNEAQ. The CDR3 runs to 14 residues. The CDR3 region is CASSLSRGNYGYTF. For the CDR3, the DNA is TGTGCCAGCAGCTTATCCAGGGGGAACTATGGCTACACCTTC.

CDR3 protein: CASSRTGTEAFF. The CDR3, as DNA: TGTGCCAGCAGTCGGACAGGGACTGAAGCTTTCTTT. The chain recombines TRBV28 with TRBJ1-1, with 8 bases identical to TRBD1. After removal of 5 bases from V and 5 bases from J, the junction contained 1 base not matched to a gene. CDR3 size: 12 residues. CDR1 is MDHEN and CDR2 is SYDVKM in the germline V gene.

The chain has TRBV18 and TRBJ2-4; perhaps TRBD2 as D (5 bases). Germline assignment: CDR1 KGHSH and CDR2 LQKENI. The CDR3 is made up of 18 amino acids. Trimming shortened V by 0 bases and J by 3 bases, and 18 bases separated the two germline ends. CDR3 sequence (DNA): TGTGCCAGCTCACCACCGATCACCCCGGGAAGGAGCAAAAACATTCAGTACTTC. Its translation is CASSPPITPGRSKNIQYF.

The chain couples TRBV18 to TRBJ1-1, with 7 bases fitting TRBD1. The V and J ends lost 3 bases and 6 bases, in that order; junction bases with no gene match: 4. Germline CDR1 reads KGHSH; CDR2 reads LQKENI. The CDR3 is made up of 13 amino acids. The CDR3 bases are TGTGCCAGCTCACCTGACGGGACAGCTGAAGCTTTCTTT. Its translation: CASSPDGTAEAFF.

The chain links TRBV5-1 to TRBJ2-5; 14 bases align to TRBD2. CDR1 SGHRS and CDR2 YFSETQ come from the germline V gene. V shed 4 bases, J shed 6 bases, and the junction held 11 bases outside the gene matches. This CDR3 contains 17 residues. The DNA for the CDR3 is TGCGCCAGCAGCCTAGTTGCAGGACTAGCGGGAGGAAAGACCCAGTACTTC. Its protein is CASSLVAGLAGGKTQYF.

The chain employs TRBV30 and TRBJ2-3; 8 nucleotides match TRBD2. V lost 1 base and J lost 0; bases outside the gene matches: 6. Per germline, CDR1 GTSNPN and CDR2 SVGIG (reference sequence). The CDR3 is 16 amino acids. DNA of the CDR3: TGTGCCTGGAGTGGACCTAGCGGGTATAGCACAGATACGCAGTATTTT. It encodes CAWSGPSGYSTDTQYF. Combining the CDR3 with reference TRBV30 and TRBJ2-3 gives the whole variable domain SQTIHQWPATLVQPVGSPLSLECTVEGTSNPNLYWYRQAAGRGLQLLFYSVGIGQISSEVPQNLSASRPQDRQFILSSKKLLLSDSGFYLCAWSGPSGYSTDTQYFGPGTRLTVL.

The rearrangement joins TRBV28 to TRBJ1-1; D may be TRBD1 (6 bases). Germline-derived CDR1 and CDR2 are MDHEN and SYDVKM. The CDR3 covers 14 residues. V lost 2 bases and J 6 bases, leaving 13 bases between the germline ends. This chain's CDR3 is CASSLQPSGAEAFF. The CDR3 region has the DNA TGTGCCAGCAGTTTACAACCCTCAGGGGCTGAAGCTTTCTTT.

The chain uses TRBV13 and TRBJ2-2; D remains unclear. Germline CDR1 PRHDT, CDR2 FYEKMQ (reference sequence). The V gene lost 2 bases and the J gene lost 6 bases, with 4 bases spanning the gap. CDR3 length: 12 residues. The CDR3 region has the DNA TGTGCCAGCAGCTTAACGGCCGGGGAGCTGTTTTTT. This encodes CASSLTAGELFF.

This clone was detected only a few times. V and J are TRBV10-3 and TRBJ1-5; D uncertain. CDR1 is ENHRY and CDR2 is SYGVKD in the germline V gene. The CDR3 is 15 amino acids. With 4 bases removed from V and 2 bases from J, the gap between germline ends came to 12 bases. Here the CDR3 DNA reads TGTGCCATCAGTGGGGCGGGCTTTGGCAATCAGCCCCAGCATTTT. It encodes CAISGAGFGNQPQHF.

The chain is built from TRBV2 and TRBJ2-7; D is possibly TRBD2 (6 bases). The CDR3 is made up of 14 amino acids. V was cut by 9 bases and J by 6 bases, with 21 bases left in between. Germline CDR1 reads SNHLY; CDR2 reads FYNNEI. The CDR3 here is CASSLFWGVGEQYF. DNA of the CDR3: TGTGCCAGTTCCCTCTTCTGGGGGGTAGGCGAGCAGTACTTC.

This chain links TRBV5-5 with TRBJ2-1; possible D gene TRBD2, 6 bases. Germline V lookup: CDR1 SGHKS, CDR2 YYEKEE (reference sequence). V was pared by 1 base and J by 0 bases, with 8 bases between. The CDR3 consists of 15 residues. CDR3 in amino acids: CASSLLASSYNEQFF. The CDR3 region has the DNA TGTGCCAGCAGCTTGCTAGCGAGCTCCTACAATGAGCAGTTCTTC.

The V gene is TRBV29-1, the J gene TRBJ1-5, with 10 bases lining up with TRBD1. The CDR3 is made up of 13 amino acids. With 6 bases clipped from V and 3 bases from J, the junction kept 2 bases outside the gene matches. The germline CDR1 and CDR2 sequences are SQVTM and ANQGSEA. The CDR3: CSVTGGVNQPQHF. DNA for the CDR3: TGCAGCGTGACAGGGGGCGTCAATCAGCCCCAGCATTTT.

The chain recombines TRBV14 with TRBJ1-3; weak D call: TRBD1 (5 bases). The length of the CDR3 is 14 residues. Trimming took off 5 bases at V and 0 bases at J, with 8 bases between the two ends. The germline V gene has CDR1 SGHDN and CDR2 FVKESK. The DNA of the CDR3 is TGTGCCAGCAGCACGACAGCCTCTGGAAACACCATATATTTT. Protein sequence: CASSTTASGNTIYF.